A single sample gave rise to the 13 T cell receptor beta chains below, sequenced in a study of OX40 agonist ivuxolimab in advanced cancers. TCRdb's table, derived via immunoSEQ multiplex PCR, lists solely in-frame clones and lacks some. Of 50,000 to 70,000 clones in the sample, 70% to 90% were seen once. The sample was CD4+ or CD8+ T cells sorted from blood, taken in a trial of the OX40 agonist ivuxolimab. Receptors were obtained from an adult with an advanced solid tumor such as melanoma, head and neck, liver or kidney cancer.

The CDR3 DNA sequence: TGTGCCAGCAGCTGGCCTTACGGGGAGAGCCAAGAGACCCAGTACTTC. Translating it yields CASSWPYGESQETQYF. The chain joins TRBV11-3 to TRBJ2-5; possible D gene TRBD2, 5 bases. Per germline, CDR1 SGHNT and CDR2 YENEEA. V dropped 4 bases and J dropped 1 base, with 16 bases sitting between them. CDR3 length: 16 amino acids.

This sequence joins TRBV19 and TRBJ2-1; a possible D gene is TRBD2 (6 bases). V lost 3 bases and J 6 bases, leaving 15 bases between the germline ends. From germline, CDR1 is LNHDA and CDR2 SQIVND (reference sequence). The CDR3 extends over 15 amino acids. CDR3 amino acids: CASSIKTRSGNEQFF. The CDR3 nucleotides read TGTGCCAGTAGTATCAAGACTAGATCAGGCAATGAGCAGTTCTTC. The full variable domain, with the rest looked up from reference TRBV19 and TRBJ2-1, is DGGITQSPKYLFRKEGQNVTLSCEQNLNHDAMYWYRQDPGQGLRLIYYSQIVNDFQKGDIAEGYSVSREKKESFPLTVTSAQKNPTAFYLCASSIKTRSGNEQFFGPGTRLTVL.

This chain connects TRBV18 to TRBJ1-1, with a weak D call TRBD1 (5 bases). Germline CDR1 reads KGHSH; CDR2 reads LQKENI. The V end was cut by 2 bases, the J end by 1 base, with 8 bases between. This CDR3 comprises 14 residues. DNA for the CDR3: TGTGCCAGCTCACCATTTACAGGGAACACTGAAGCTTTCTTT. Translated, it gives CASSPFTGNTEAFF.

In DNA form, the CDR3 reads TGTGCCAGCAGTACAGGGTTCGGCGGGGAGCTGTTTTTT. Translation: CASSTGFGGELFF. The J gene is TRBJ2-2, the V gene TRBV6-5, with D possibly matching TRBD1 (6 bases). Trimming removed 5 bases at V and 7 bases at J, with 11 bases between. CDR1 is MNHEY, CDR2 SVGAGI, per germline. This CDR3 has 13 residues.

In nucleotides, the CDR3 is TGTGCCAGTAATCGGGCCAGTCGGGCCAACGTCCTGACTTTC. Its protein is CASNRASRANVLTF. The rearrangement uses TRBV19 and TRBJ2-6, with D unclear. Germline CDR1 reads LNHDA; CDR2 reads SQIVND (reference sequence). Trimming removed 7 bases from V and 5 bases from J, with 12 bases in between. This CDR3 has 14 amino acids.

J is TRBJ2-2 and V is TRBV10-2; possible D gene TRBD2, 6 bases. V was cut by 7 bases and J by 5 bases, with 14 bases left in between. In germline, CDR1 is WSHSY, CDR2 SAAADI. This CDR3 has 14 amino acids. The CDR3 region has the DNA TGCGCCAGCACTTCGGGGGTTTCTACCGGGGAGCTGTTTTTT. It specifies CASTSGVSTGELFF.

The CDR3 sequence is CASSENRGAFSPLHF. The DNA for the CDR3 is TGCGCCAGCAGCGAAAACAGGGGCGCGTTTTCACCCCTCCACTTT. The rearrangement uses TRBV5-1 and TRBJ1-6, with TRBD1 matching over 7 bases. This CDR3 region has 15 residues. With V trimmed by 4 bases and J by 9 bases, 10 bases remained unmatched. Germline V lookup: CDR1 SGHRS, CDR2 YFSETQ.

The gene calls are TRBV20-1 and TRBJ1-1; D is unresolved. The germline V gene encodes CDR1 DFQATT and CDR2 SNEGSKA (reference sequence). The CDR3 loop spans 11 amino acids. V was pared by 4 bases and J by 1 base, with 4 bases between. This CDR3 is CSAKENTEAFF. CDR3 bases: TGCAGTGCTAAGGAGAACACTGAAGCTTTCTTT.

This chain uses TRBV6-5 with TRBJ1-3; D not certain. The CDR3 is made up of 11 amino acids. V was pared by 6 bases and J by 4 bases, with 4 bases between. The V gene's germline CDR1 is MNHEY and CDR2 SVGAGI. The CDR3: CASSEGNTIYF. In nucleotides, the CDR3 is TGTGCCAGCAGCGAGGGAAACACCATATATTTT.

This clone has just a few counts. This chain connects TRBV7-9 to TRBJ2-5, with D possibly TRBD2 on 6 matching bases. The CDR3 totals 13 residues. Germline values: CDR1 SEHNR, CDR2 FQNEAQ (reference sequence). Trimming cost V 6 bases and J 2 bases, with 10 bases left between them. CDR3 in amino acids: CASRRGSQETQYF. In DNA form, the CDR3 reads TGTGCCAGCAGGCGGGGATCGCAAGAGACCCAGTACTTC.

This CDR3 is CAGGRLRLASHEQFF. In DNA form, the CDR3 reads TGTGCCGGCGGTAGATTGCGACTAGCTTCGCATGAGCAGTTCTTC. This chain links TRBV7-9 with TRBJ2-1; the match to TRBD2 covers 7 bases. V lost 11 bases and J lost 8; bases outside the gene matches: 18. Per the germline V gene, CDR1 is SEHNR and CDR2 is FQNEAQ (reference sequence). This CDR3 is 15 amino acids long.

With respect to this clone: Additional DNA sequences in this sample encode the identical CDR3. The chain combines TRBV7-2 with TRBJ2-3, with a weak D call TRBD1 (6 bases). This CDR3 region has 14 residues. V lost 5 bases, J lost 0 bases, and 9 bases lay in between. Germline V gene sequence: CDR1 SGHTA, CDR2 FQGNSA. The CDR3 loop reads CASSPQGSTDTQYF. The DNA for the CDR3 is TGTGCCAGCAGCCCACAGGGCAGCACAGATACGCAGTATTTT.

In this sample, this clone turned up once. The chain carries TRBV4-1 and TRBJ1-4, with 7 bases fitting TRBD1. Losses at the gene ends were 0 bases for V and 4 bases for J; bases not matched to a gene: 11. Per the germline V gene, CDR1 is MGHRA and CDR2 is YSYEKL. CDR3 length: 18 amino acids. The CDR3 bases are TGCGCCAGCAGCCAAGAAGCACTCCGGACAGGTATTAATGAAAAACTGTTTTTT. As protein: CASSQEALRTGINEKLFF.